These 3 T cell receptor beta chains were all obtained from the same sample, sequenced in a study of cytomegalovirus exposure and HLA in healthy donors. Both 60 Vbeta primers and 13 Jbeta primers went into the PCR. Profiled with immunoSEQ multiplex PCR; TCRdb holds only in-frame clones, not every one. Found here are some 200,000 clones, approximately 70% of them singletons; the top ten hold around 3%. Sequenced material: PBMCs. Every receptor here comes from a man in his forties in good health and CMV-seropositive.

The chain recombines TRBV6-1 with TRBJ2-1; D not certain. V lost 4 bases, J lost 7 bases, and 8 bases lay in between. The CDR3 length is 12 residues. Germline V gene data show CDR1 as MNHNS and CDR2 as SASEGT. The DNA of the CDR3 is TGTGCCAGCAGTGCTAACAGTAATGAGCAGTTCTTC. Protein sequence: CASSANSNEQFF.

CDR3 sequence reads: CASARDFSYEQYF. In DNA form, the CDR3 reads TGTGCCAGCGCACGGGACTTCTCCTACGAGCAGTACTTC. The genes are TRBV6-1 and TRBJ2-7; tentative D call: TRBD2 (6 bases). Germline-derived CDR1 and CDR2 are MNHNS and SASEGT. V dropped 8 bases and J dropped 0 bases, with 11 bases sitting between them. There are 13 residues in the CDR3.

V and J are TRBV19 and TRBJ1-2; D may be TRBD1 (5 bases). Germline V gene sequence: CDR1 LNHDA, CDR2 SQIVND (reference sequence). Trimming took off 6 bases at V and 0 bases at J, with 14 bases between the two ends. This CDR3 comprises 15 residues. This chain's CDR3 is CASSEQAGPNYGYTF. The CDR3 DNA is TGTGCCAGTAGCGAGCAGGCAGGGCCTAACTATGGCTACACCTTC.